The 13 T cell receptor beta chains below were found in one sample sequenced in a study of molecular identifiers for immune sequencing clone quantification. TCRdb ran MiXCR on the PCR reads and lists one entry per CDR3 protein. The table has about 630,000 distinct CDR3 sequences, over 25% seen once. Sequencing used naive CD8+ T cells from blood, with Jurkat cell RNA spiked in. As for subset: FACS-sorted CD8+CD4-CCR7+CD45RA+ naive T cells. The origin of the receptors is a human donor in good health. Some libraries in this study had Jurkat cell RNA spiked in.

This clonotype has a count of ten or more. This chain connects TRBV11-2 to TRBJ2-1; D perhaps matches TRBD2 (6 bases). V gave up 3 bases and J gave up 7 bases, with 22 bases separating them. Germline V gene data show CDR1 as SGHAT and CDR2 as FQNNGV. This CDR3 comprises 17 residues. The CDR3 region has the DNA TGTGCCAGCAGCTTTCCCCGCGGGGAGGCTGGGGGGAATGAGCAGTTCTTC. It codes for CASSFPRGEAGGNEQFF.

The rearrangement joins TRBV12-3 or TRBV12-4 to TRBJ1-3, with D unclear. The CDR3 consists of 15 residues. The V gene lost 6 bases and the J gene lost 4 bases, with 16 bases spanning the gap. The DNA of the CDR3 is TGTGCCAGCAGATCGTACCGCGGTTGCGGAAACACCATATATTTT. Its translation is CASRSYRGCGNTIYF.

This clonotype has just one count. This sequence joins TRBV20-1 and TRBJ2-7; TRBD2 matches 7 bases. This CDR3 has 13 residues. The J segment lost 1 base and the V segment lost 4 bases, leaving 4 bases of the junction unmatched. Germline CDR1 DFQATT, CDR2 SNEGSKA (reference sequence). The CDR3, as DNA: TGCAGTGCTACTTGGGAGGGATCCTACGAGCAGTACTTC. Amino acids: CSATWEGSYEQYF.

The sample holds many counts of this clonotype. V and J are TRBV5-6 and TRBJ2-7; 10 bases match TRBD2. The CDR3 is 14 residues long. Germline V gene sequence: CDR1 SGHDT, CDR2 YYEEEE. The ends lost 7 bases at V and 2 bases at J; junction bases unmatched: 6. CDR3 in amino acids: CASAASGGPYEQYF. Here the CDR3 DNA reads TGTGCCAGCGCCGCTAGCGGGGGTCCCTACGAGCAGTACTTC.

The chain uses TRBV19 and TRBJ2-3; D perhaps matches TRBD1 (6 bases). CDR3 length: 15 residues. V lost 3 bases to trimming and J lost 4 bases, with 14 bases between them. Germline loops: CDR1 LNHDA, CDR2 SQIVND (reference sequence). The CDR3 DNA sequence: TGTGCCAGTAGTATCGCCGGGACAAGAGCAGATACGCAGTATTTT. Encoded protein: CASSIAGTRADTQYF. The variable domain in full, with the rest retrieved from reference TRBV19 and TRBJ2-3, is DGGITQSPKYLFRKEGQNVTLSCEQNLNHDAMYWYRQDPGQGLRLIYYSQIVNDFQKGDIAEGYSVSREKKESFPLTVTSAQKNPTAFYLCASSIAGTRADTQYFGPGTRLTVL.

As DNA, the CDR3 is TGTGCCAGTAGTATCTCCAAGGGATACACTGAAGCTTTCTTT. As protein: CASSISKGYTEAFF. The V call is TRBV19, the J call TRBJ1-1; D is ambiguous. The CDR3 is 14 residues long. Germline values: CDR1 LNHDA, CDR2 SQIVND (reference sequence). With 3 bases removed from V and 3 bases from J, the gap between germline ends came to 11 bases.

This clonotype was recorded only once. A much larger clone differs by one base, so this may be a read error. The chain uses TRBV4-1 and TRBJ2-3, with 7 bases lining up with TRBD2. V gave up 8 bases and J gave up 13 bases; unmatched junction bases: 15. The V gene's germline CDR1 is MGHRA and CDR2 YSYEKL. This CDR3 has 13 residues. CDR3 protein: CASGPPGTNIEYF. CDR3 nucleotides: TGCGCCAGCGGCCCCCCCGGGACTAATATCGAGTATTTT.

The chain employs TRBV24-1 and TRBJ2-3; 13 bases are a match to TRBD2. This CDR3 spans 14 amino acids. CDR1 is KGHDR and CDR2 is SFDVKD in the germline V gene. J was trimmed by 4 bases and V by 7 bases; bases with no gene match: 1. The DNA for the CDR3 is TGTGCCACCAGCGGACTAGCGGGAGCAGATACGCAGTATTTT. Protein sequence: CATSGLAGADTQYF.

This clonotype has only a few counts. This chain links TRBV28 with TRBJ2-2; D remains unclear. CDR1 MDHEN and CDR2 SYDVKM come from the germline V gene. V was pared by 2 bases and J by 0 bases, with 7 bases between. The CDR3 is 15 amino acids. CDR3 sequence: CASSLLTSNTGELFF. DNA of the CDR3: TGTGCCAGCAGTTTACTGACATCGAACACCGGGGAGCTGTTTTTT.

This clonotype has only one observation. A read error may explain this, as a much larger clone is one base away. The chain couples TRBV20-1 to TRBJ1-5; 8 bases map to TRBD1. Germline-derived CDR1 and CDR2 are DFQATT and SNEGSKA (reference sequence). The CDR3 has 14 residues. For the CDR3, the DNA is TGCAGTGCTACTGACAGGGGAAGCAATCAGCTCCAGCATTTT. Translating it yields CSATDRGSNQLQHF.

The chain links TRBV12-3 or TRBV12-4 to TRBJ2-3, with D perhaps TRBD2 (6 bases). The CDR3 runs to 17 residues. The V gene lost 7 bases and the J gene lost 2 bases, with 22 bases spanning the gap. The CDR3 DNA sequence: TGTGCCAGCAACCCTATGCCCGGGACTCCTCCCACAGATACGCAGTATTTT. Translated, it gives CASNPMPGTPPTDTQYF.

Ten or more counts support this clonotype. The V gene is TRBV24-1, the J gene TRBJ2-7; D could derive from TRBD1 or TRBD2 (5 bases each). Germline-derived CDR1 and CDR2 are KGHDR and SFDVKD. V lost 5 bases and J 2 bases, leaving 9 bases between the germline ends. This CDR3 has 13 residues. The CDR3 reads CATSGGTPYEQYF. The CDR3 nucleotides are TGTGCCACCAGTGGTGGGACCCCCTACGAGCAGTACTTC.

In its sample, this clonotype was seen many times. CDR3 sequence reads: CSAKARGDYEQYF. For the CDR3, the DNA is TGCAGCGCCAAAGCCAGGGGTGACTACGAGCAGTACTTC. The J gene is TRBJ2-7, the V gene TRBV29-1; the D gene is possibly TRBD1 (6 bases). The CDR3 consists of 13 residues. Trimming took 7 bases from V and 3 from J, leaving 16 bases between them. Germline CDR1 SQVTM, CDR2 ANQGSEA.